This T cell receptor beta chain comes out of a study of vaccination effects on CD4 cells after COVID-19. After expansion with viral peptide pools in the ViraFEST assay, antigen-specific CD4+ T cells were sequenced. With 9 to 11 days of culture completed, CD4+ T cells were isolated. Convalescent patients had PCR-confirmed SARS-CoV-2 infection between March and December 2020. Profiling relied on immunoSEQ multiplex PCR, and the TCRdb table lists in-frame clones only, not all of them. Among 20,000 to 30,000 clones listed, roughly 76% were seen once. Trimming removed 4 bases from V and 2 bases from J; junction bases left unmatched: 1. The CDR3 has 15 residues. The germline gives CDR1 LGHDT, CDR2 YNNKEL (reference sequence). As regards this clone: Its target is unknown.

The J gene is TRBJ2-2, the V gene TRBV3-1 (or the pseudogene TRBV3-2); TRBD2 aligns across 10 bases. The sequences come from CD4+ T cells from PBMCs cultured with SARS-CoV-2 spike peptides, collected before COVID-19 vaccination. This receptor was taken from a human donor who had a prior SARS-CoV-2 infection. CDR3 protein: CASSPSGGNTGELFF. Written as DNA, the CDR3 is TGTGCCAGCAGCCCTAGCGGGGGAAACACCGGGGAGCTGTTTTTT.